The 30 T cell receptor beta chains listed next were all sequenced from one sample in a study of T cells after yellow fever vaccination. TCRdb re-derived calls from the 5' RACE reads in MiXCR, one entry per CDR3 protein. The data contain 42,000 or so distinct CDR3 sequences, approximately 6.3% of them singletons. The starting material was CD8+ T cells not binding an NS4B(214-222) dextramer, sorted from PBMCs, obtained 45 days after the yellow fever booster vaccination. The receptors derive from a man aged 25-40 years who received the YFV17D yellow fever vaccine.

This clonotype was seen a handful of times. The chain couples TRBV29-1 to TRBJ1-2; no clear D gene. The CDR3 covers 11 residues. V lost 7 bases to trimming and J lost 8 bases, with 14 bases between them. Germline CDR1 and CDR2: SQVTM and ANQGSEA. CDR3 sequence reads: CSADVSGGYTF. The CDR3 DNA follows: TGCAGCGCCGACGTGAGCGGCGGCTACACCTTC.

This clonotype was seen at least ten times. The chain employs TRBV6-5 and TRBJ2-1; a weak D match, TRBD1 (6 bases). V was trimmed by 2 bases and J by 6 bases, leaving 11 bases between them. CDR3 length equals 14 residues. Germline V gene lookup returns CDR1 MNHEY and CDR2 SVGAGI. CDR3 DNA sequence: TGTGCCAGCAGTTACAGCAGGGGTGGCAATGAGCAGTTCTTC. Translation gives CASSYSRGGNEQFF.

As concerns this clonotype: This clone may be a read error of a much larger clone one base away. This chain joins TRBV7-9 and TRBJ2-5; D is possibly TRBD2 (6 bases). Germline values: CDR1 SEHNR, CDR2 FQNEAQ (reference sequence). V lost 5 bases and J 1 base, leaving 11 bases between the germline ends. CDR3 size: 14 residues. The CDR3 sequence: CASSNRESQETQYF. The DNA for the CDR3 is TGTGCCAGCAGCAACCGGGAGAGCCAAGAGACCCAGTACTTC.

In its sample, this clonotype was seen many times. The chain is built from TRBV7-2 and TRBJ2-7; 10 nucleotides agree with TRBD2. The CDR3 spans 16 residues. The V gene's germline CDR1 is SGHTA and CDR2 FQGNSA. Unmatched junction bases numbered 13, after V lost 5 bases and J lost 6 bases. CDR3 region: CASSTPSGLAGGEQYF. The DNA for the CDR3 is TGTGCCAGCAGCACCCCCTCAGGATTAGCGGGAGGCGAGCAGTACTTC.

This clonotype was seen ten or more times. The V gene is TRBV7-8, the J gene TRBJ2-3; the match to TRBD2 covers 11 bases. The CDR3 extends over 18 amino acids. Germline values: CDR1 SGHVS, CDR2 FQNEAQ. J was trimmed by 5 bases and V by 4 bases; bases with no gene match: 14. The CDR3 sequence is CASSSGLAGGIMQDTQYF. Here the CDR3 DNA reads TGTGCCAGCAGCTCAGGACTAGCGGGTGGAATCATGCAAGATACGCAGTATTTT.

This clonotype was picked up many times. The chain has TRBV6-1 and TRBJ2-7; TRBD2 agrees at 7 bases. V lost 6 bases to trimming and J lost 6 bases; unmatched junction nucleotides: 17. This CDR3 spans 16 amino acids. Per germline, CDR1 MNHNS and CDR2 SASEGT. CDR3 region: CASSDGADGLVGEQYF. In DNA form, the CDR3 reads TGTGCCAGCAGCGACGGAGCAGACGGACTAGTGGGCGAGCAGTACTTC.

This clonotype has a handful of counts. CDR3 nucleotides: TGCGCCAGCAGCTTGGACGGGTTCCCAAGCTCTGGGGCCAACGTCCTGACTTTC. It is translated as CASSLDGFPSSGANVLTF. The chain carries TRBV5-1 and TRBJ2-6; unclear D gene. CDR3 length: 18 amino acids. CDR1 SGHRS and CDR2 YFSETQ come from the germline V gene. V lost 0 bases and J lost 0, with 13 bases in between. Full variable domain (missing parts from reference TRBV5-1 and TRBJ2-6): KAGVTQTPRYLIKTRGQQVTLSCSPISGHRSVSWYQQTPGQGLQFLFEYFSETQRNKGNFPGRFSGRQFSNSRSEMNVSTLELGDSALYLCASSLDGFPSSGANVLTFGAGSRLTVL.

This clonotype was seen a few times. V usage is TRBV6-5 and J usage is TRBJ2-3; D is unresolved. The CDR3 is 14 amino acids. Between the trimmed V and J ends, which lost 4 bases and 4 bases, there was a span of 12 bases. CDR1 is MNHEY and CDR2 is SVGAGI in the germline V gene. Here the CDR3 reads CASSLINGPDTQYF. The CDR3 nucleotides read TGTGCCAGCAGTTTGATAAACGGCCCAGATACGCAGTATTTT.

This clonotype was observed a handful of times. The rearrangement joins TRBV6-2 or TRBV6-3 to TRBJ1-1; D is ambiguous. Germline V lookup: CDR1 MNHEY, CDR2 SVGEGT. The CDR3 runs 12 residues. With 8 bases removed from V and 2 bases from J, the gap between germline ends came to 9 bases. CDR3 nucleotide sequence: TGTGCCAGCGAGGCGGGAAACACTGAAGCTTTCTTT. Translation: CASEAGNTEAFF.

This clonotype was observed at least ten times. This chain uses TRBV7-2 with TRBJ2-2; D uncertain. This CDR3 region has 11 residues. The V end was cut by 5 bases, the J end by 7 bases, with 5 bases between. Looked up from germline, CDR1 is SGHTA and CDR2 is FQGNSA. The CDR3 sequence is CASSTSGELFF. CDR3 in DNA: TGTGCCAGCAGCACCAGCGGGGAGCTGTTTTTT.

In this sample, this clonotype turned up many times. The chain joins TRBV6-5 to TRBJ2-1; 8 positions agree with TRBD1. The germline CDR1 and CDR2 sequences are MNHEY and SVGAGI. The CDR3 runs to 17 residues. V shed 5 bases and J 5 bases; nucleotides not matched to a gene: 14. The CDR3 coding sequence is TGTGCCAGCAGTACGGACAGGGAAACTTATACAAACAATGAGCAGTTCTTC. It yields the protein CASSTDRETYTNNEQFF.

This clonotype was counted many times. The chain is built from TRBV7-2 and TRBJ1-2; D possibly corresponds to TRBD1 (6 bases). This CDR3 is 15 amino acids long. Germline V gives CDR1 SGHTA, CDR2 FQGNSA. The germline V and J ends were trimmed by 7 bases and 4 bases, with 19 bases remaining between them. Here the CDR3 DNA reads TGTGCCAGCACCTCCGCCCCCAGGGGCGTCTATGGCTACACCTTC. Protein product: CASTSAPRGVYGYTF. Looking up the rest from reference TRBV7-2 and TRBJ1-2 gives the full variable domain: GAGVSQSPSNKVTEKGKDVELRCDPISGHTALYWYRQSLGQGLEFLIYFQGNSAPDKSGLPSDRFSAERTGGSVSTLTIQRTQQEDSAVYLCASTSAPRGVYGYTFGSGTRLTVV.

This clonotype was observed at least ten times. The chain employs TRBV20-1 and TRBJ1-2; D is undetermined. CDR1 and CDR2 (germline): DFQATT, SNEGSKA (reference sequence). CDR3 length equals 14 residues. The V gene lost 1 base and the J gene lost 8 bases, with 17 bases spanning the gap. The CDR3 DNA sequence: TGCAGTGCTAGAGTTCGTAGACGGGAGGTGGGCTACACCTTC. Translated: CSARVRRREVGYTF.

This clonotype has at least ten counts. The chain has TRBV24-1 and TRBJ2-2, with 7 bases fitting TRBD2. This CDR3 spans 16 amino acids. Trimming removed 6 bases from V and 3 bases from J; junction bases left unmatched: 9. CDR1 is KGHDR and CDR2 is SFDVKD in the germline V gene. The CDR3 DNA reads TGTGCCACCAGTCATGGCTGGGGGGGTGACACCGGGGAGCTGTTTTTT. It codes for CATSHGWGGDTGELFF.

Ten or more counts support this clonotype. The V call is TRBV14, the J call TRBJ2-1; weak D call: TRBD1 (5 bases). Germline V lookup: CDR1 SGHDN, CDR2 FVKESK. Trimming stripped 1 base from V and 11 bases from J, with 15 bases between. This CDR3 spans 14 amino acids. The CDR3 reads CASSQGGFGGKQFF. The CDR3 DNA sequence: TGTGCCAGCAGCCAAGGGGGCTTTGGCGGCAAGCAGTTCTTC.

This clonotype was seen repeatedly, ten times or more. The chain joins TRBV29-1 to TRBJ2-7; 7 bases fit TRBD1. This CDR3 has 12 amino acids. Trimming removed 2 bases from V and 4 bases from J; junction bases left unmatched: 2. Looked up from germline, CDR1 is SQVTM and CDR2 is ANQGSEA. The CDR3 DNA reads TGCAGCGTTGAACGACAGGGTTACGAGCAGTACTTC. It specifies CSVERQGYEQYF.

Ten or more counts support this clonotype. The chain recombines TRBV6-5 with TRBJ2-2; 9 bases match TRBD1. The CDR3 totals 19 residues. V was pared by 4 bases and J by 1 base, with 13 bases of the junction left unmatched. Germline lookup yields CDR1 MNHEY and CDR2 SVGAGI. CDR3 coding DNA: TGTGCCAGCAGTTTCCGGACAGGGGCCTTAGCGGAGAACACCGGGGAGCTGTTTTTT. It translates to CASSFRTGALAENTGELFF.

Ten or more counts support this clonotype. V is TRBV20-1 and J is TRBJ2-7; TRBD2 aligns across 11 bases. The CDR3 length is 13 residues. The germline V gene has CDR1 DFQATT and CDR2 SNEGSKA (reference sequence). After removal of 6 bases from V and 3 bases from J, the junction contained 4 bases not matched to a gene. The CDR3 DNA is TGCAGTGCGACCGGGACTAGCGGCTACGAGCAGTACTTC. It is translated as CSATGTSGYEQYF.

In its sample, this clonotype was seen many times. The rearrangement links TRBV29-1 to TRBJ2-7; 13 positions agree with TRBD2. This CDR3 spans 14 amino acids. Germline assignment: CDR1 SQVTM and CDR2 ANQGSEA. The V gene end was trimmed by 4 bases and the J gene end by 3 bases; junction bases not matched to a gene: 3. CDR3 protein: CSVGTSGSRYEQYF. For the CDR3, the DNA is TGCAGCGTTGGGACTAGCGGGAGTCGCTACGAGCAGTACTTC.

This clonotype was recorded many times. DNA of the CDR3: TGTGCCAGCGCCGGGACAGGGATTGTGGAGACCCAGTACTTC. Residues: CASAGTGIVETQYF. The rearrangement links TRBV6-1 to TRBJ2-5; TRBD1 aligns across 9 bases. CDR1 is MNHNS and CDR2 is SASEGT in the germline V gene. J gave up 5 bases and V 8 bases, and 9 bases lay outside the gene matches. The CDR3 is made up of 14 amino acids.

This clonotype occurred once. The chain joins TRBV12-3 or TRBV12-4 to TRBJ2-3, with TRBD2 identical over 10 bases. The CDR3 sequence is 16 residues long. V trimming: 6 bases; J trimming: 4 bases; junction bases outside the gene matches: 10. The CDR3 here is CASRSSSGTSADTQYF. CDR3 nucleotide sequence: TGTGCCAGCAGATCTAGCAGCGGGACTAGCGCAGATACGCAGTATTTT.

This clonotype was counted ten times or more. The CDR3 DNA follows: TGCAGTGCTAGAGGAAATAGCGGGAGCTACAATGAGCAGTTCTTC. Translating gives CSARGNSGSYNEQFF. The V call is TRBV20-1, the J call TRBJ2-1; TRBD2 aligns across 9 bases. The CDR3 contains 15 residues. J gave up 3 bases and V 1 base, and 4 bases lay outside the gene matches. Germline V gene lookup returns CDR1 DFQATT and CDR2 SNEGSKA (reference sequence).

Ten or more counts support this clonotype. The DNA of the CDR3 is TGCAGTGCCGAATATTTTAACTATGGCTACACCTTC. Translating it yields CSAEYFNYGYTF. This chain links TRBV20-1 with TRBJ1-2; D is ambiguous. The CDR3 covers 12 residues. Germline V CDR1 and CDR2: DFQATT, SNEGSKA (reference sequence). Trimming removed 6 bases from V and 1 base from J, with 9 bases in between.

Ten or more counts support this clonotype. The V and J genes are TRBV20-1 and TRBJ2-7; D possibly corresponds to TRBD1 (6 bases). In germline, CDR1 is DFQATT, CDR2 SNEGSKA (reference sequence). Deletions cut 6 bases from V and 7 bases from J, with 13 bases between. The CDR3 is 11 residues long. CDR3 bases: TGCAGTGCAACGGACAGACTTGAGCAGTACTTC. Its translation is CSATDRLEQYF.

The table lists this clonotype with a few counts. The V and J genes are TRBV27 and TRBJ2-3; TRBD2 agrees at 12 bases. Germline V gives CDR1 MNHEY, CDR2 SMNVEV (reference sequence). This CDR3 is 16 amino acids long. V gave up 6 bases and J gave up 4 bases; unmatched junction bases: 8. CDR3 DNA: TGTGCCAGCAGCCTTGGACTAGCGGGATTGGCAGATACGCAGTATTTT. Amino acids: CASSLGLAGLADTQYF.

Many counts were recorded for this clonotype. This sequence joins TRBV20-1 and TRBJ2-1, with a possible D match to TRBD2 (5 bases). This CDR3 has 14 residues. Germline CDR1 DFQATT, CDR2 SNEGSKA (reference sequence). Trimming removed 3 bases at V and 2 bases at J, with 11 bases between. The CDR3, as DNA: TGCAGTGCTAGGGAGCGGCCTACCTACAATGAGCAGTTCTTC. This encodes CSARERPTYNEQFF.

In this sample, this clonotype turned up a few times. The chain joins TRBV7-6 to TRBJ2-2; no firm D call. Germline V gives CDR1 SGHVS, CDR2 FNYEAQ. CDR3 size: 12 residues. V was cut by 4 bases and J by 6 bases, with 6 bases left in between. CDR3 residues: CASSYGSGELFF. The CDR3 DNA follows: TGTGCCAGCAGCTATGGGTCCGGGGAGCTGTTTTTT.

About this clonotype: This could be a read error, since a much larger clone is one nucleotide away. V gene TRBV20-1 combines with J gene TRBJ2-1; the D gene is possibly TRBD1 (6 bases). There are 14 residues in the CDR3. From germline, CDR1 is DFQATT and CDR2 SNEGSKA (reference sequence). CDR3 sequence (DNA): TGCAGTGCCCGGGGACACATCTCCCACAATGAGCAGTTCTTC. Protein product: CSARGHISHNEQFF.

This clonotype was counted many times. The rearrangement uses TRBV12-3 or TRBV12-4 and TRBJ2-2; TRBD1 matches 11 bases. The ends lost 6 bases at V and 6 bases at J; junction bases unmatched: 6. This CDR3 has 15 residues. The CDR3 loop reads CASSSGQGAAGELFF. The CDR3 nucleotides read TGTGCCAGCAGCTCAGGACAGGGGGCGGCCGGGGAGCTGTTTTTT.

At least ten counts were recorded for this clonotype. The chain recombines TRBV20-1 with TRBJ2-7; tentatively, D is TRBD2 (5 bases). The V end lost 5 bases, the J end lost 3 bases, and 14 bases lay between the germline ends. This CDR3 has 13 residues. Germline V CDR1 and CDR2: DFQATT, SNEGSKA (reference sequence). The CDR3, as DNA: TGCAGTGCTCAGCGGCTTGAGTTCTACGAGCAGTACTTC. Protein sequence: CSAQRLEFYEQYF.